This is a list of T cell receptor beta chains from one sample in a study of blood T cell repertoires in COVID-19. Libraries were prepared by immunoSEQ multiplex PCR; TCRdb keeps only in-frame clonotypes and omits some of them. The sample consists of 190,000 or so clones, 82% of them appearing once. The material sequenced was PBMCs or T cells enriched from blood (not recorded which). Source of these receptors: a man aged 35 to 55 who had recovered from COVID-19. Each CDR3 is given with its conserved first and last residue. The order of the fields is CDR3 DNA, CDR3 protein, clone size, V gene, D gene, CDR3 length, J gene. A D gene is named only where the DNA matches it firmly. The size entry is marked missing in some rows and otherwise reads once, few, many or a size class.

cdr3_nt: TGTGCCAGTAGTATCTCTTTGGGCATAATGAATTCACCCCTCCACTTT
cdr3_aa: CASSISLGIMNSPLHF
clone_size: NA
v_call: TRBV19
d_call: NA
cdr3_length: 16
j_call: TRBJ1-6

cdr3_nt: TGTGCCAGCAGTACACAGGTTAACAATCAGCCCCAGCATTTT
cdr3_aa: CASSTQVNNQPQHF
clone_size: NA
v_call: TRBV6-5
d_call: NA
cdr3_length: 14
j_call: TRBJ1-5

cdr3_nt: TGTGCCAGCAGTGAGGGGGCTAGCGGGCCTCAAGAGACCCAGTACTTC
cdr3_aa: CASSEGASGPQETQYF
clone_size: NA
v_call: TRBV2
d_call: TRBD2
cdr3_length: 16
j_call: TRBJ2-5

cdr3_nt: TGTGCCAGCATGGGAACGACTAGCGGGAGCACAGATACGCAGTATTTT
cdr3_aa: CASMGTTSGSTDTQYF
clone_size: NA
v_call: TRBV27
d_call: TRBD2
cdr3_length: 16
j_call: TRBJ2-3

cdr3_nt: TGCGCCAGCAGCATAGGACAGGGGATGAGGGCTGAAGCTTTCTTT
cdr3_aa: CASSIGQGMRAEAFF
clone_size: NA
v_call: TRBV5-1
d_call: TRBD1
cdr3_length: 15
j_call: TRBJ1-1

cdr3_nt: TGTGCCAGCAGCTTAGTAGGGGGCACCTATGGCTACACCTTC
cdr3_aa: CASSLVGGTYGYTF
clone_size: NA
v_call: TRBV7-2
d_call: TRBD1
cdr3_length: 14
j_call: TRBJ1-2

cdr3_nt: TGTGCCAGCAGTGAACAGGGGCAATATGGCTACACCTTC
cdr3_aa: CASSEQGQYGYTF
clone_size: NA
v_call: TRBV6-1
d_call: NA
cdr3_length: 13
j_call: TRBJ1-2

cdr3_nt: TGTGCCAGCAGCTTAAACATAAACACCGGGGAGCTGTTTTTT
cdr3_aa: CASSLNINTGELFF
clone_size: NA
v_call: TRBV7-3
d_call: NA
cdr3_length: 14
j_call: TRBJ2-2

cdr3_nt: TGTGCCAGCAGCTGGGCCAGGGTCCATGAGCAGTTCTTC
cdr3_aa: CASSWARVHEQFF
clone_size: NA
v_call: TRBV7-9
d_call: NA
cdr3_length: 13
j_call: TRBJ2-1

cdr3_nt: TGTGCCAGCGCTACAGGGAGGGGTGTCCCTGAAGCTTTCTTT
cdr3_aa: CASATGRGVPEAFF
clone_size: NA
v_call: TRBV5-5
d_call: NA
cdr3_length: 14
j_call: TRBJ1-1

cdr3_nt: TGTGCCAGCAGTTTTGGCGGGGCAGAGACCCAGTACTTC
cdr3_aa: CASSFGGAETQYF
clone_size: NA
v_call: TRBV12-3/TRBV12-4
d_call: NA
cdr3_length: 13
j_call: TRBJ2-5

cdr3_nt: TGTGCCAGCAGCTTGGGACAGGGATTTAGGCTACGCTTT
cdr3_aa: CASSLGQGFRLRF
clone_size: NA
v_call: TRBV5-6
d_call: TRBD1
cdr3_length: 13
j_call: TRBJ1-6

cdr3_nt: TGCAGCGTTGACAGCTCTGGGGCCAACGTCCTGACTTTC
cdr3_aa: CSVDSSGANVLTF
clone_size: few
v_call: TRBV29-1
d_call: NA
cdr3_length: 13
j_call: TRBJ2-6

cdr3_nt: TGTGCCAGCAGCCCCGACCGGGCCCGGGGGACAGATACGCAGTATTTT
cdr3_aa: CASSPDRARGTDTQYF
clone_size: NA
v_call: TRBV7-3
d_call: NA
cdr3_length: 16
j_call: TRBJ2-3

cdr3_nt: TGTGCCACCAGCCAGGACAAAGCGCAGTATTTT
cdr3_aa: CATSQDKAQYF
clone_size: NA
v_call: TRBV24-1
d_call: NA
cdr3_length: 11
j_call: TRBJ2-3

cdr3_nt: TGTGCCAGCAGTTTAAGTGAGGGGGCTCTTGGAAACACCATATATTTT
cdr3_aa: CASSLSEGALGNTIYF
clone_size: NA
v_call: TRBV28
d_call: TRBD1
cdr3_length: 16
j_call: TRBJ1-3

cdr3_nt: TGTGCCAGCAGCTTAGGCCCGTCGCTATCGAATAGCAATCAGCCCCAGCATTTT
cdr3_aa: CASSLGPSLSNSNQPQHF
clone_size: NA
v_call: TRBV13
d_call: NA
cdr3_length: 18
j_call: TRBJ1-5

cdr3_nt: TGTGCCTGGAGAGGACAGGCGAGCACAGATACGCAGTATTTT
cdr3_aa: CAWRGQASTDTQYF
clone_size: once
v_call: TRBV30
d_call: TRBD1
cdr3_length: 14
j_call: TRBJ2-3

cdr3_nt: TGCGCCAGCAGCTTGGATCCCAGGGGGAGTGGGGAAAAACTGTTTTTT
cdr3_aa: CASSLDPRGSGEKLFF
clone_size: NA
v_call: TRBV5-1
d_call: TRBD1
cdr3_length: 16
j_call: TRBJ1-4

cdr3_nt: TGTGCCAGTAGTAACCGCAACACCCAAGAGACCCAGTACTTC
cdr3_aa: CASSNRNTQETQYF
clone_size: NA
v_call: TRBV19
d_call: NA
cdr3_length: 14
j_call: TRBJ2-5

cdr3_nt: TGTGCCAGCAGCTTTGGGGGAGGGACCACAGATACGCAGTATTTT
cdr3_aa: CASSFGGGTTDTQYF
clone_size: NA
v_call: TRBV5-4
d_call: TRBD2
cdr3_length: 15
j_call: TRBJ2-3

cdr3_nt: TGTGCCAGCAGTGAATTGGGTGGGGCCTATAATGAAAAACTGTTTTTT
cdr3_aa: CASSELGGAYNEKLFF
clone_size: NA
v_call: TRBV2
d_call: NA
cdr3_length: 16
j_call: TRBJ1-4

cdr3_nt: TGTGCCAGCAGCCCAGGGGTGCAAGAGACCCAGTACTTC
cdr3_aa: CASSPGVQETQYF
clone_size: NA
v_call: TRBV3-1/TRBV3-2
d_call: NA
cdr3_length: 13
j_call: TRBJ2-5

cdr3_nt: TGTGCCAGCAGCGTGGGCGACAGGACAGATACGCAGTATTTT
cdr3_aa: CASSVGDRTDTQYF
clone_size: NA
v_call: TRBV9
d_call: NA
cdr3_length: 14
j_call: TRBJ2-3

cdr3_nt: TGTGCCAGCAGTTTGCAGGGTAGCACAGATACGCAGTATTTT
cdr3_aa: CASSLQGSTDTQYF
clone_size: NA
v_call: TRBV6-2/TRBV6-3
d_call: NA
cdr3_length: 14
j_call: TRBJ2-3

cdr3_nt: TGTGCCAGCAGTTACTCTAGAGGCCGCAACTATGGCTACACCTTC
cdr3_aa: CASSYSRGRNYGYTF
clone_size: NA
v_call: TRBV6-6
d_call: NA
cdr3_length: 15
j_call: TRBJ1-2

cdr3_nt: TGTGCCATCAGTGACTTAGGGGAAAGCGCTGAAGCTTTCTTT
cdr3_aa: CAISDLGESAEAFF
clone_size: few
v_call: TRBV10-3
d_call: NA
cdr3_length: 14
j_call: TRBJ1-1

cdr3_nt: TGTGCCATCCCAGGGGCCCCCCCCTATGGCTACACCTTC
cdr3_aa: CAIPGAPPYGYTF
clone_size: many
v_call: TRBV5-7
d_call: NA
cdr3_length: 13
j_call: TRBJ1-2

cdr3_nt: TGTGCCAGCAGGACAGGGTGGGCCGGGGAGCTGTTTTTT
cdr3_aa: CASRTGWAGELFF
clone_size: NA
v_call: TRBV2
d_call: TRBD1
cdr3_length: 13
j_call: TRBJ2-2

cdr3_nt: TGCGCCAGCACCCCAGGGGGAGTAACTGAAGCTTTCTTT
cdr3_aa: CASTPGGVTEAFF
clone_size: NA
v_call: TRBV5-1
d_call: TRBD1
cdr3_length: 13
j_call: TRBJ1-1

cdr3_nt: TGTGCCAGCAGCTTACAGGGGCCGAACACTGAAGCTTTCTTT
cdr3_aa: CASSLQGPNTEAFF
clone_size: NA
v_call: TRBV7-3
d_call: NA
cdr3_length: 14
j_call: TRBJ1-1

cdr3_nt: TGCAGTGCTTTAGCCGCAGATACGCAGTATTTT
cdr3_aa: CSALAADTQYF
clone_size: NA
v_call: TRBV20-1
d_call: NA
cdr3_length: 11
j_call: TRBJ2-3

cdr3_nt: TGTGCCAGCAGTGAAACAGGCTTTCGGCAGGGCGAGAACACTGAAGCTTTCTTT
cdr3_aa: CASSETGFRQGENTEAFF
clone_size: NA
v_call: TRBV6-1
d_call: NA
cdr3_length: 18
j_call: TRBJ1-1

cdr3_nt: TGTGCCAGCAGCTTAAATGTTCGAGCCACTCCTAATGAAAAACTGTTTTTT
cdr3_aa: CASSLNVRATPNEKLFF
clone_size: NA
v_call: TRBV11-2
d_call: NA
cdr3_length: 17
j_call: TRBJ1-4

cdr3_nt: TGTGCCAGCAGCTTCCCCGGTGCCTCCTACAATGAGCAGTTCTTC
cdr3_aa: CASSFPGASYNEQFF
clone_size: NA
v_call: TRBV7-2
d_call: NA
cdr3_length: 15
j_call: TRBJ2-1

cdr3_nt: TGTGCCAGCAGCCGAGGAGGGGACCCCTACGAGCAGTACTTC
cdr3_aa: CASSRGGDPYEQYF
clone_size: NA
v_call: TRBV3-1/TRBV3-2
d_call: NA
cdr3_length: 14
j_call: TRBJ2-7

cdr3_nt: TGTGCCAGCAGCTCCAAAAACGGCGTTTACCGGGACAGACTTTACAATGAGCAGTTCTTC
cdr3_aa: CASSSKNGVYRDRLYNEQFF
clone_size: few
v_call: TRBV5-4
d_call: TRBD1
cdr3_length: 20
j_call: TRBJ2-1

cdr3_nt: TGTGCCTGTGATGACAGGGGAGGCGGCTACACCTTC
cdr3_aa: CACDDRGGGYTF
clone_size: NA
v_call: TRBV30
d_call: TRBD1
cdr3_length: 12
j_call: TRBJ1-2

cdr3_nt: TGTGCCAGCATCCGTTCTCCTGCAGATACGCAGTATTTT
cdr3_aa: CASIRSPADTQYF
clone_size: NA
v_call: TRBV5-8
d_call: NA
cdr3_length: 13
j_call: TRBJ2-3

cdr3_nt: TGTGCCAGCAGTTCTTATGTCAGGGGATCAGAGACCCAGTACTTC
cdr3_aa: CASSSYVRGSETQYF
clone_size: once
v_call: TRBV27
d_call: NA
cdr3_length: 15
j_call: TRBJ2-5

cdr3_nt: TGTGCCAGCAGCTTACAGGGGGGCAATGAGCAGTTCTTC
cdr3_aa: CASSLQGGNEQFF
clone_size: NA
v_call: TRBV11-1
d_call: NA
cdr3_length: 13
j_call: TRBJ2-1

cdr3_nt: TGTGCCAGCAGCTTAGCCTTTAGAGACAGGGTGAACCCTGGGAAACTGTTTTTT
cdr3_aa: CASSLAFRDRVNPGKLFF
clone_size: few
v_call: TRBV13
d_call: TRBD1
cdr3_length: 18
j_call: TRBJ1-4

cdr3_nt: TGCGCCAGCAGCTTGGCCGGGACAGGGAGAGAGACCCAGTACTTC
cdr3_aa: CASSLAGTGRETQYF
clone_size: NA
v_call: TRBV5-1
d_call: TRBD1
cdr3_length: 15
j_call: TRBJ2-5

cdr3_nt: TGTGCCAGCAGTGCCAGCGGGTCCCCGAGGCAGTACTTC
cdr3_aa: CASSASGSPRQYF
clone_size: NA
v_call: TRBV2
d_call: NA
cdr3_length: 13
j_call: TRBJ2-7

cdr3_nt: TGCAGTGCTAGAGGGGGGGGTTCGGCTTTCTTT
cdr3_aa: CSARGGGSAFF
clone_size: NA
v_call: TRBV20-1
d_call: NA
cdr3_length: 11
j_call: TRBJ1-1

cdr3_nt: TGCAGTGCTAGTTACGGGCTAGCGGGAGTCGAGCAGTACTTC
cdr3_aa: CSASYGLAGVEQYF
clone_size: NA
v_call: TRBV20-1
d_call: TRBD2
cdr3_length: 14
j_call: TRBJ2-7

cdr3_nt: TGTGCCAGCAGCATGATCCTAGGACTAGCGGGAGACAATGAGCAGTTCTTC
cdr3_aa: CASSMILGLAGDNEQFF
clone_size: NA
v_call: TRBV5-4
d_call: TRBD2
cdr3_length: 17
j_call: TRBJ2-1

cdr3_nt: TGTGCCAGCAGTATTAGGGAGAGCACAGATACGCAGTATTTT
cdr3_aa: CASSIRESTDTQYF
clone_size: NA
v_call: TRBV6-5
d_call: NA
cdr3_length: 14
j_call: TRBJ2-3

cdr3_nt: TGCGCCAGCAGCTTACAGGGAGAATCCTACGAGCAGTACTTC
cdr3_aa: CASSLQGESYEQYF
clone_size: once
v_call: TRBV5-1
d_call: NA
cdr3_length: 14
j_call: TRBJ2-7